Following are 2 T cell receptor beta chains from one sample sequenced in a study of blood T cells in healthy people across ages. The second PCR ran about 7 to 12 cycles with a sample-barcoded 5' primer and J-beta primers. MiXCR, run by TCRdb on the 5' RACE reads, gives a single entry per CDR3 protein. The sample has about a million distinct CDR3 sequences; about 53% are singletons. Source material: blood. Receptor source: a woman aged 55 to 70 in good health.

This chain joins TRBV24-1 and TRBJ2-1, with 9 bases lining up with TRBD1. The CDR3 is 17 amino acids. Germline V gives CDR1 KGHDR, CDR2 SFDVKD. Trimming took 1 base from V and 4 from J; bases not matched to a gene: 7. The CDR3 loop is CATSDFPEDRGYNEQFF. CDR3 coding DNA: TGTGCCACCAGTGATTTCCCCGAGGACAGGGGATACAATGAGCAGTTCTTC.

This clonotype was counted only a few times. The J gene is TRBJ2-3, the V gene TRBV10-3; 10 bases are shared with TRBD2. The V gene end was trimmed by 4 bases and the J gene end by 8 bases; junction bases not matched to a gene: 9. From germline, CDR1 is ENHRY and CDR2 SYGVKD. The CDR3 contains 15 residues. CDR3 in DNA: TGTGCCATCAGTGGCCATAGCGGGAGGCAGCGTACGCAGTATTTT. This codes for CAISGHSGRQRTQYF.